This TCR beta chain was captured in a study of blood T cell repertoires in COVID-19. The CDR3 runs to 12 residues. In germline, CDR1 is KGHSH, CDR2 LQKENI. V was clipped by 4 bases and J by 5 bases, with 8 bases between them. This table comes from immunoSEQ multiplex PCR, and its TCRdb copy is limited to in-frame clones, with some not included. The sample lists fewer than 450,000 clones, roughly 88% occurring once. The V and J genes are TRBV18 and TRBJ2-5; D is possibly TRBD2 (5 bases). Sequencing was done on a sample of PBMCs or T cells enriched from blood (not recorded which). This TCR was recovered from a woman in her thirties or forties with acute COVID-19. The CDR3 coding sequence is TGTGCCAGCTCACTGCGAGGGGAGACCCAGTACTTC. It translates to CASSLRGETQYF.